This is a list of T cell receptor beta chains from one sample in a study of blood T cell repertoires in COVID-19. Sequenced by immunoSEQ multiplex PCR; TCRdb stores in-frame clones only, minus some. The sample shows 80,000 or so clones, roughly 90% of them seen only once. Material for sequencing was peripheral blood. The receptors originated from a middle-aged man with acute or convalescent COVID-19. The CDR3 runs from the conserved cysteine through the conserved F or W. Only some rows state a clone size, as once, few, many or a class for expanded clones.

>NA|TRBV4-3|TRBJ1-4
CASSQDPGWRGEKLFF
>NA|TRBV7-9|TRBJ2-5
CASSSRLAWGETQYF
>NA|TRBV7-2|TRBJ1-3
CASSLAGGSGNTIYF
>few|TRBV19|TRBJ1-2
CASINSVGDRAGYTF
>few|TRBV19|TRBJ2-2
CASAGTYANTGELFF
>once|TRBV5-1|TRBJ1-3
CASSLEGASGNTIYF
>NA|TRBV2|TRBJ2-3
CATRLAASTDTQYF
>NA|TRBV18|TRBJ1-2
CASSPLPERGYTF
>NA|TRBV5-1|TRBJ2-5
CASSPSGTKETQYF
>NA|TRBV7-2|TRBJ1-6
CASRTVYNSPLHF
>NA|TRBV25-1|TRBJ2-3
CASTRKGGTDTQYF
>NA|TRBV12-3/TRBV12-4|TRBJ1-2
CASSLGFADGYTF
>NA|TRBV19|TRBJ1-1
CASRHLTEAFF
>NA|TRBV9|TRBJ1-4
CASSADITGAEKLFF
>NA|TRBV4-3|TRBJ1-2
CASSQEGAPTNYGYTF